Listed here are 19 T cell receptor beta chains from one sample, sequenced in a study of blood T cell repertoires in COVID-19. Measured with immunoSEQ multiplex PCR; TCRdb has only the in-frame clones, and not every one. The sample has more than 300,000 clones; approximately 91% are singletons. The sequenced material came from PBMCs or T cells enriched from blood (not recorded which). The receptors shown here come from a woman aged 25 to 39 who had been exposed to COVID-19.

The V call is TRBV2, the J call TRBJ1-6; D remains unclear. Germline CDR1 SNHLY, CDR2 FYNNEI. The germline V and J ends were trimmed by 6 bases and 3 bases, with 12 bases remaining between them. The CDR3 has 15 residues. CDR3 DNA sequence: TGTGCCAGCAGATCTTCAGGCAGCTATAATTCACCCCTCCACTTT. Its translation is CASRSSGSYNSPLHF.

V gene TRBV30 combines with J gene TRBJ1-1; no clear D gene. Germline CDR1 GTSNPN, CDR2 SVGIG (reference sequence). CDR3 size: 13 residues. Trimming left V 3 bases short and J 5 bases short, with 13 bases between. CDR3 loop: CAWSPQVGTEAFF. The CDR3 DNA is TGTGCCTGGAGCCCGCAGGTAGGAACTGAAGCTTTCTTT. Complete variable domain (other parts from reference TRBV30 and TRBJ1-1): SQTIHQWPATLVQPVGSPLSLECTVEGTSNPNLYWYRQAAGRGLQLLFYSVGIGQISSEVPQNLSASRPQDRQFILSSKKLLLSDSGFYLCAWSPQVGTEAFFGQGTRLTVV.

The V gene is TRBV6-5, the J gene TRBJ1-5; 9 bases fit TRBD1. Unmatched junction bases numbered 5, after V lost 5 bases and J lost 6 bases. This CDR3 has 14 residues. The germline V gene encodes CDR1 MNHEY and CDR2 SVGAGI. The CDR3, as DNA: TGTGCCAGCAGTCGACGACAGGGGGGTCAGCCCCAGCATTTT. Translation gives CASSRRQGGQPQHF.

This clone was seen a single time. This chain uses TRBV5-4 with TRBJ2-7, with D unclear. Germline CDR1 is SGHNT and CDR2 is YYREEE (reference sequence). This CDR3 is 14 amino acids long. With 0 bases removed from V and 3 bases from J, the gap between germline ends came to 10 bases. The CDR3 DNA reads as TGTGCCAGCAGCTTGGAATTGGCCCGCTACGAGCAGTACTTC. Protein product: CASSLELARYEQYF.

The chain uses TRBV19 and TRBJ1-1; 8 nucleotides align to TRBD1. V lost 4 bases and J lost 0; bases outside the gene matches: 7. This CDR3 contains 16 residues. CDR1 is LNHDA, CDR2 SQIVND, per germline (reference sequence). This CDR3 reads CASSNGQGDMNTEAFF. Written as DNA, the CDR3 is TGTGCCAGTAGTAACGGACAGGGTGATATGAACACTGAAGCTTTCTTT.

V is TRBV19 and J is TRBJ1-3; 7 bases are a match to TRBD1. This CDR3 is 19 amino acids long. V trimming: 6 bases; J trimming: 1 base; junction bases outside the gene matches: 18. Germline CDR1 and CDR2: LNHDA and SQIVND (reference sequence). DNA of the CDR3: TGTGCCAGTAGCCTTCCCCGGGACAGTCAACCCGTATCTGGAAACACCATATATTTT. This sequence encodes CASSLPRDSQPVSGNTIYF.

The genes are TRBV30 and TRBJ1-6; D ambiguous. This CDR3 spans 13 amino acids. From germline, CDR1 is GTSNPN and CDR2 SVGIG (reference sequence). V was cut by 5 bases and J by 5 bases, with 10 bases left in between. The CDR3 sequence: CAWEADNNSPLHF. As DNA, the CDR3 is TGTGCCTGGGAGGCAGATAATAATTCACCCCTCCACTTT.

In this sample, this clone turned up once. V gene TRBV7-9 combines with J gene TRBJ2-7; TRBD1 agrees at 7 bases. The germline gives CDR1 SEHNR, CDR2 FQNEAQ (reference sequence). V lost 1 base and J lost 2; bases outside the gene matches: 8. The CDR3 is 16 residues long. CDR3 in DNA: TGTGCCAGCAGCTTAGGACAGGGATTGAGAACCTACGAGCAGTACTTC. Amino acids: CASSLGQGLRTYEQYF. Complete variable domain (other parts from reference TRBV7-9 and TRBJ2-7): DTGVSQNPRHKITKRGQNVTFRCDPISEHNRLYWYRQTLGQGPEFLTYFQNEAQLEKSRLLSDRFSAERPKGSFSTLEIQRTEQGDSAMYLCASSLGQGLRTYEQYFGPGTRLTVT.

The table lists this clone with a few counts. The chain couples TRBV6-6 to TRBJ1-4; TRBD1 matches at 8 bases. There are 14 residues in the CDR3. The V gene end was trimmed by 6 bases and the J gene end by 8 bases; junction bases not matched to a gene: 8. The V gene's germline CDR1 is MNHNY and CDR2 SVGAGI (reference sequence). This CDR3 is CASSPQGGNEKLFF. For the CDR3, the DNA is TGTGCCAGCAGCCCACAGGGGGGAAACGAAAAACTGTTTTTT.

The chain carries TRBV11-2 and TRBJ2-7; no firm D call. The CDR3 extends over 12 amino acids. The germline CDR1 and CDR2 sequences are SGHAT and FQNNGV. V gave up 4 bases and J gave up 5 bases, with 9 bases separating them. CDR3 loop: CASSSLSNEQYF. The CDR3 DNA is TGTGCCAGCAGCTCCTTGAGCAACGAGCAGTACTTC. The full variable domain, completed using reference TRBV11-2 and TRBJ2-7, is EAGVAQSPRYKIIEKRQSVAFWCNPISGHATLYWYQQILGQGPKLLIQFQNNGVVDDSQLPKDRFSAERLKGVDSTLKIQPAKLEDSAVYLCASSSLSNEQYFGPGTRLTVT.

The chain combines TRBV25-1 with TRBJ2-3, with 7 bases that match TRBD1. V was pared by 7 bases and J by 3 bases, with 16 bases of the junction left unmatched. This CDR3 spans 17 amino acids. CDR1 and CDR2 from the germline V gene are MGHDK and SYGVNS. CDR3 nucleotides: TGTGCCAGCAAGCCAGGGGGTATCCCCCTTAGGACAGATACGCAGTATTTT. Translating it yields CASKPGGIPLRTDTQYF. Supplemented by reference TRBV25-1 and TRBJ2-3, the full variable domain reads EADIYQTPRYLVIGTGKKITLECSQTMGHDKMYWYQQDPGMELHLIHYSYGVNSTEKGDLSSESTVSRIRTEHFPLTLESARPSHTSQYLCASKPGGIPLRTDTQYFGPGTRLTVL.

The chain recombines TRBV3-1 (or the pseudogene TRBV3-2) with TRBJ1-1; TRBD1 agrees at 8 bases. Looked up from germline, CDR1 is LGHDT and CDR2 is YNNKEL (reference sequence). This CDR3 has 15 residues. J was trimmed by 5 bases and V by 1 base; bases with no gene match: 6. The CDR3 DNA sequence: TGTGCCAGCAGCCAAGGGACAGGGTTAGGAACTGAAGCTTTCTTT. This gives the protein CASSQGTGLGTEAFF.

This chain uses TRBV30 with TRBJ1-5; no definite D call. Germline V lookup: CDR1 GTSNPN, CDR2 SVGIG (reference sequence). Between the trimmed V and J ends, which lost 5 bases and 0 bases, there was a span of 8 bases. This CDR3 has 13 residues. CDR3 sequence (DNA): TGTGCCTGGGGACTGCATAGCAATCAGCCCCAGCATTTT. Its protein product is CAWGLHSNQPQHF.

CDR3 loop: CASSQPTSGGYEQYF. The CDR3 nucleotides read TGCGCCAGCAGCCAACCCACTAGCGGGGGATACGAGCAGTACTTC. J is TRBJ2-7 and V is TRBV4-1, with TRBD2 identical over 11 bases. The CDR3 is 15 residues long. CDR1 is MGHRA and CDR2 is YSYEKL in the germline V gene. J gave up 4 bases and V 2 bases, and 4 bases lay outside the gene matches.

The sample holds many counts of this clone. The rearrangement links TRBV11-2 to TRBJ2-1; 10 bases line up with TRBD2. The CDR3 has 19 amino acids. V dropped 1 base and J dropped 0; count of bases not matched to a gene: 9. Germline CDR1 reads SGHAT; CDR2 reads FQNNGV. The CDR3 sequence: CASSLGRKLAGLSYNEQFF. CDR3 coding DNA: TGTGCCAGCAGCTTAGGGAGGAAACTAGCGGGGCTCTCCTACAATGAGCAGTTCTTC.

This chain uses TRBV6-2 or TRBV6-3 with TRBJ1-1; 10 bases map to TRBD1. The trim removed 4 bases at V and 4 bases at J, leaving 0 bases unmatched. From germline, CDR1 is MNHEY and CDR2 SVGEGT. The CDR3 loop spans 13 amino acids. The CDR3 DNA follows: TGTGCCAGCAGTTGGACAGGGGGCACTGAAGCTTTCTTT. This gives the protein CASSWTGGTEAFF.

The chain links TRBV5-5 to TRBJ1-1; unclear D gene. There are 13 residues in the CDR3. The germline gives CDR1 SGHKS, CDR2 YYEKEE (reference sequence). Trimming stripped 5 bases from V and 9 bases from J, with 17 bases between. The CDR3 DNA follows: TGTGCCAGCAGGCCGAGAGGGTCGGATCAAGCTTTCTTT. It is translated as CASRPRGSDQAFF.

The rearrangement joins TRBV27 to TRBJ1-5, with D possibly TRBD1 on 5 matching bases. Germline V gene data show CDR1 as MNHEY and CDR2 as SMNVEV (reference sequence). This CDR3 spans 15 amino acids. Trimming took off 3 bases at V and 4 bases at J, with 13 bases between the two ends. Here the CDR3 reads CASSLVGAGNQPQHF. The CDR3 DNA is TGTGCCAGCAGTTTGGTTGGGGCAGGAAATCAGCCCCAGCATTTT.

V and J are TRBV11-2 and TRBJ2-5, with D unresolved. The V end lost 1 base, the J end lost 4 bases, and 10 bases lay between the germline ends. The CDR3 length is 14 residues. Germline V gene lookup returns CDR1 SGHAT and CDR2 FQNNGV. In DNA, the CDR3 is TGTGCCAGCAGCTTAGCTCAACTGAGAGAGACCCAGTACTTC. It codes for CASSLAQLRETQYF.